This T cell receptor (beta chain) was documented in a study of T cell responses to AZD1222 COVID-19 vaccine. The length of the CDR3 is 16 residues. Deletions cut 4 bases from V and 1 base from J, with 15 bases between. Per germline, CDR1 SGHDN and CDR2 FVKESK. Generated by immunoSEQ multiplex PCR, the TCRdb table keeps only in-frame clones and is missing some. The sample consists of 100,000 to 120,000 clones, around nine tenths of them appearing once. The chain is built from TRBV14 and TRBJ2-3; D may match TRBD1 or TRBD2 (5 bases each). This sequence was found in an adult in good health. Sequenced material: peripheral blood, taken on day 0 of AZD1222 vaccination. For the CDR3, the DNA is TGTGCCAGCAGCCCCATGACAGCGGTGCGCACAGATACGCAGTATTTT. Residues: CASSPMTAVRTDTQYF.